The 9 T cell receptor beta chains listed next were all sequenced from one sample in a study of Ad26.COV2.S vaccination and SARS-CoV-2 variants. TCRdb keeps only in-frame clones here, not all; method: immunoSEQ multiplex PCR. The sample has over 110,000 clones, just over 85% seen once. The sample in question was peripheral blood, obtained after recovery from COVID-19. These TCRs come from a human donor who had recovered from COVID-19.

In the case of this clone: Other DNA sequences within the sample encode an identical CDR3. The chain uses TRBV12-3 or TRBV12-4 and TRBJ2-6; D remains unclear. This CDR3 is built from 13 residues. V was shortened by 5 bases and J by 3 bases, with 5 bases between the two germline ends. CDR3 loop: CASSQSGANVLTF. CDR3 nucleotides: TGTGCCAGCAGTCAAAGTGGGGCCAACGTCCTGACTTTC.

V and J are TRBV6-5 and TRBJ2-5; D may be TRBD1 (6 bases). V was clipped by 4 bases and J by 3 bases, with 15 bases between them. The CDR3 loop spans 15 amino acids. The germline V gene has CDR1 MNHEY and CDR2 SVGAGI. DNA of the CDR3: TGTGCCAGCAGTTGGTGGCAGGGGATCAAAGAGACCCAGTACTTC. It translates to CASSWWQGIKETQYF.

The V gene is TRBV6-5, the J gene TRBJ1-4; a weak D match, TRBD1 (6 bases). CDR1 is MNHEY, CDR2 SVGAGI, per germline. CDR3 length: 14 amino acids. V lost 2 bases and J 8 bases, leaving 12 bases between the germline ends. The CDR3 is CASSYEQGLEKLFF. The DNA of the CDR3 is TGTGCCAGCAGTTACGAACAGGGATTGGAAAAACTGTTTTTT.

The chain couples TRBV5-4 to TRBJ2-7; TRBD1 is a possible D gene (6 bases). CDR3 size: 15 residues. V was trimmed by 7 bases and J by 0 bases, leaving 17 bases between them. Germline V gene lookup returns CDR1 SGHNT and CDR2 YYREEE (reference sequence). The CDR3 DNA is TGTGCCAGCCCCGTCGGGGACACCAGCTCCTACGAGCAGTACTTC. Translating it yields CASPVGDTSSYEQYF. The whole variable domain, filled in from reference TRBV5-4 and TRBJ2-7, reads ETGVTQSPTHLIKTRGQQVTLRCSSQSGHNTVSWYQQALGQGPQFIFQYYREEENGRGNFPPRFSGLQFPNYSSELNVNALELDDSALYLCASPVGDTSSYEQYFGPGTRLTVT.

This clone was picked up a small number of times. The gene calls are TRBV24-1 and TRBJ2-2; D assignment may be TRBD1 or TRBD2 (6 bases each). V lost 4 bases, J lost 4 bases, and 15 bases lay in between. CDR1 and CDR2 from the germline V gene are KGHDR and SFDVKD. This CDR3 spans 16 amino acids. CDR3 DNA: TGTGCCACCAGTGACACGGAGGGACACTCCACCGGGGAGCTGTTTTTT. Protein product: CATSDTEGHSTGELFF.

This chain joins TRBV19 and TRBJ1-5; D gene unclear. The CDR3 has 13 residues. The V and J ends lost 7 bases and 0 bases respectively, with 7 bases between them. CDR1 and CDR2 from the germline V gene are LNHDA and SQIVND (reference sequence). In nucleotides, the CDR3 is TGTGCCAGTAACCAGTATAGCAATCAGCCCCAGCATTTT. Protein: CASNQYSNQPQHF.

Points on this clone: Other DNA sequences in this specimen translate into the identical CDR3. This chain joins TRBV29-1 and TRBJ2-5, with D perhaps matching TRBD1 (6 bases). Germline CDR1 and CDR2: SQVTM and ANQGSEA. The V end was cut by 4 bases, the J end by 2 bases, with 8 bases between. CDR3 length: 12 residues. CDR3 region: CSVARGQETQYF. DNA of the CDR3: TGCAGCGTTGCCAGGGGACAAGAGACCCAGTACTTC.

This clone was recorded only once. V and J are TRBV27 and TRBJ1-3; 8 nucleotides agree with TRBD1. This CDR3 contains 17 residues. The germline CDR1 and CDR2 sequences are MNHEY and SMNVEV (reference sequence). V trimming: 5 bases; J trimming: 0 bases; junction bases outside the gene matches: 9. CDR3 sequence reads: CASSPQRTGNSGNTIYF. The CDR3 bases are TGTGCCAGCAGTCCCCAACGGACAGGGAACTCTGGAAACACCATATATTTT.

The chain recombines TRBV7-6 with TRBJ1-4; 7 bases fit TRBD1. Unmatched junction bases numbered 13, after V lost 6 bases and J lost 6 bases. Germline V gene lookup returns CDR1 SGHVS and CDR2 FNYEAQ. The CDR3 runs 16 residues. Here the CDR3 DNA reads TGTGCCAGCAGTCTTACCCCGACAGGGCCCCATGAAAAACTGTTTTTT. It is translated as CASSLTPTGPHEKLFF. Full variable domain (outside the CDR3, taken from reference TRBV7-6 and TRBJ1-4): GAGVSQSPRYKVTKRGQDVALRCDPISGHVSLYWYRQALGQGPEFLTYFNYEAQQDKSGLPNDRFSAERPEGSISTLTIQRTEQRDSAMYRCASSLTPTGPHEKLFFGSGTQLSVL.